This T cell receptor beta chain was retrieved from a study of T cells in Graves' hyperthyroidism and ophthalmopathy. Study-wide context: Once the initial diagnosis was made, peripheral blood was obtained before any treatment. General study points: Through a model of 13 V-J features, ophthalmopathy was separated from stable hyperthyroidism. Within blood appeared most thyroid clonotypes that had expanded above 0.001.

RNA transcripts yielded amplified TCR beta CDR3 regions. RT-PCR in the first round (using the HTBI primer set) targeted the TCR CDR3. Via MiXCR, TCRdb re-called the multiplex PCR reads, giving one row per CDR3 protein. The table has about 270,000 distinct CDR3 sequences, around 22% seen once. Per germline, CDR1 SNHLY and CDR2 FYNNEI. The CDR3 totals 18 residues. V gave up 8 bases and J gave up 2 bases, with 26 bases separating them. In its sample, this clonotype was seen a few times. What it recognizes is unknown. Patients with uncontrolled infections, other autoimmune diseases, pregnancy or lactation were excluded.

Sequencing was carried out using blood. This clonotype was sampled from a man aged 25 to 45 with Graves' ophthalmopathy. The chain is built from TRBV2 and TRBJ2-3; D is ambiguous. The CDR3 region has the DNA TGTGCCAGCTCACCCCCCGGGCGGAGCCCCACCGTCACAGATACGCAGTATTTT. It codes for CASSPPGRSPTVTDTQYF.